This T cell receptor beta chain was recovered during a study of CD8 T cells in Susac syndrome. The RNA, about 0.45 to 1 ug, was put through reverse transcription using random hexamers. TCRdb itself ran the immunoSEQ multiplex PCR reads through MiXCR, one entry per CDR3 protein. The table has some 100,000 distinct CDR3 sequences, 90% to 95% seen once. TCR beta sequencing covered blood CD8+ and CD4+ T cells. Isolation of CD8+ and CD4+ T cells was performed negatively, whereas enrichment of TEMRA cells was done by FACS. This clonotype was recorded a few times. V lost 7 bases and J 5 bases, leaving 12 bases between the germline ends. Germline CDR1 reads SQVTM; CDR2 reads ANQGSEA. This CDR3 contains 11 residues.

The TCR was taken from a human donor with multiple sclerosis. This chain links TRBV29-1 with TRBJ2-7, with D unclear. Sequencing was done on a sample of CD4+ T cells from PBMCs. The CDR3 sequence: CSASSVDEQYF. The CDR3 DNA sequence: TGCAGCGCGTCAAGTGTGGACGAGCAGTACTTC.